Here is one T cell receptor beta chain with its context. Its antigen remains unidentified. A junction end diverges from the germline sequence, so it may reflect a read error. These data belong to a study of blood T cells in healthy people across ages. Isolation of PBMCs gave at least 6 million cells per sample. The second PCR ran roughly 7 to 12 cycles with a sample-barcoded 5' primer and J-beta primers. TCRdb itself ran the 5' RACE reads through MiXCR, one entry per CDR3 protein. The table shows 750,000 to 1,000,000 distinct CDR3 sequences, with about 27% occurring only once. Study-level results: There was no known CMV status for donors, so expanded clonotype changes were possibly confounded. As age increased, TCR beta diversity per million T cells fell in a roughly linear fashion.

The sample also formed part of further work on T cells of mothers and their children. That source notes: None of the identified T cell clones proved to be persistent microchimeric clones.

Sequenced material: blood. This sequence originates from a middle-aged woman in good health.

The CDR3 sequence is CASNVGGGEQFF. The DNA for the CDR3 is TGTGCCAGCAACGTAGGGGGCGGTGAGCAGTTCTTC. J is TRBJ2-1 and V is TRBV9; 7 bases agree with TRBD1. The CDR3 totals 12 residues. Germline CDR1 SGDLS, CDR2 YYNGEE.